This T cell receptor beta chain was captured in a study of early T cells in non-severe SARS-CoV-2 infection. The V gene's germline CDR1 is SNHLY and CDR2 FYNNEI. Trimming removed 1 base from V and 12 bases from J, with 10 bases in between. This CDR3 contains 11 residues. Unique molecular identifiers were attached to individual cDNA molecules. Each CDR3 protein is one row after TCRdb ran MiXCR on the 5' RACE reads. The sample includes about 61,000 distinct CDR3 sequences, roughly a tenth of them seen just once. The sample taken for sequencing was whole blood. The gene calls are TRBV2 and TRBJ2-7; D gene ambiguous. The TCR originated in an adult who was a healthcare worker with PCR-confirmed SARS-CoV-2 infection or an uninfected control (not recorded which). In nucleotides, the CDR3 is TGTGCCAGCAGTGAAGGAGTAGGGATGTACTTC. This sequence encodes CASSEGVGMYF.